This T cell receptor (beta chain) was documented in a study of cytomegalovirus exposure and HLA in healthy donors. This clone was detected once. Primers included in the PCR were 60 Vbeta and 13 Jbeta primers. Using immunoSEQ multiplex PCR, the repertoire was profiled, and TCRdb retains in-frame clones only, with some absent. The sample contains 100,000 to 150,000 clones, more than 15% of which appear only once. Germline loops: CDR1 SGHTA, CDR2 FQGNSA. The ends lost 1 base at V and 7 bases at J; junction bases unmatched: 6. The CDR3 extends over 14 amino acids. Sequences were obtained from PBMCs. The chain carries TRBV7-2 and TRBJ2-7; 8 nucleotides line up with TRBD2. This receptor was taken from a female donor in good health and CMV-seropositive. This CDR3 is CASSLGGGTGEQYF. In nucleotides, the CDR3 is TGTGCCAGCAGCTTAGGCGGGGGGACGGGGGAGCAGTACTTC. The full variable domain, in which reference TRBV7-2 and TRBJ2-7 provide the parts outside the CDR3, is GAGVSQSPSNKVTEKGKDVELRCDPISGHTALYWYRQSLGQGLEFLIYFQGNSAPDKSGLPSDRFSAERTGGSVSTLTIQRTQQEDSAVYLCASSLGGGTGEQYFGPGTRLTVT.